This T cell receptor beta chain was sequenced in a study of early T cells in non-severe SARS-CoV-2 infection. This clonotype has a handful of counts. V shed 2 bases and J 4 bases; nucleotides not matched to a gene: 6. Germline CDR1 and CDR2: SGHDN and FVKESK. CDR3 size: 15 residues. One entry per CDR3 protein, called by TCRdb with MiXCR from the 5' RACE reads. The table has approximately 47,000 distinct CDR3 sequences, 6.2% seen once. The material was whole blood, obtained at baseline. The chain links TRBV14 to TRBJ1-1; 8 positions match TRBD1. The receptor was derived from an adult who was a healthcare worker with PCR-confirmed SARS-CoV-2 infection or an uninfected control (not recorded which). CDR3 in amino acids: CASSQLRQGATEAFF. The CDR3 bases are TGTGCCAGCAGCCAATTAAGGCAGGGGGCCACTGAAGCTTTCTTT.